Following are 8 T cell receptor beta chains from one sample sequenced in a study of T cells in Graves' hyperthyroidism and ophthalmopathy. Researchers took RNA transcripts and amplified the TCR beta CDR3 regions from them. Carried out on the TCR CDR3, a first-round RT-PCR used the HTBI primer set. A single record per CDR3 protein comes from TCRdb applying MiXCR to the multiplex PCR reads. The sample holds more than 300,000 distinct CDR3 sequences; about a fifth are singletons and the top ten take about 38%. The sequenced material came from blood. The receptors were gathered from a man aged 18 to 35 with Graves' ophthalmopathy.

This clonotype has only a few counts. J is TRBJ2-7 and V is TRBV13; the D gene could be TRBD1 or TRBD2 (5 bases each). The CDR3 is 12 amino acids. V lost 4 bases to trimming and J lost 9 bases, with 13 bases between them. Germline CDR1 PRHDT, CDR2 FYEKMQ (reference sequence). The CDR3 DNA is TGTGCCAGCAGCTCACGGGACGGAGGGCAGTACTTC. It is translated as CASSSRDGGQYF.

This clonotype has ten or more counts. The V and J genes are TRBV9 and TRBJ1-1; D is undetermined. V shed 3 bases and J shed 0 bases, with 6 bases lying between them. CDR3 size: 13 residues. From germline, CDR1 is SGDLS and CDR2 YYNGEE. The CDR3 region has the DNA TGTGCCAGCAGCGCCCTCATGAACACTGAAGCTTTCTTT. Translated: CASSALMNTEAFF.

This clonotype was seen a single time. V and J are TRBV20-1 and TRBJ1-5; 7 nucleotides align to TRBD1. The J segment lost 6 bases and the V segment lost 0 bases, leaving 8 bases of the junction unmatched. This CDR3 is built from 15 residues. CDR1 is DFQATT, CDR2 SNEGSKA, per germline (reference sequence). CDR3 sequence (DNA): TGCAGTGCTAGAGACCGGGCAGGGGGAGGTCAGCCCCAGCATTTT. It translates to CSARDRAGGGQPQHF.

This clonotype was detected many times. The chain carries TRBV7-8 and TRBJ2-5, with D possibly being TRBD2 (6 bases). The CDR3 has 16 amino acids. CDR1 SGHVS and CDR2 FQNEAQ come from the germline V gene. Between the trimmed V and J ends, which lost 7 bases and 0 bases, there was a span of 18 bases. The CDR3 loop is CASIKRDFLYQETQYF. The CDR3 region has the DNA TGTGCCAGCATCAAACGGGACTTTCTGTACCAAGAGACCCAGTACTTC.

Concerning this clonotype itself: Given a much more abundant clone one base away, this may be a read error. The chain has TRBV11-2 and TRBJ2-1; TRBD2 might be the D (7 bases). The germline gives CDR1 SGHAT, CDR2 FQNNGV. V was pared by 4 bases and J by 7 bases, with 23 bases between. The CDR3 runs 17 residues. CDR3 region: CASSSIPGRGARNEQFF. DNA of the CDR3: TGTGCCAGCAGCTCAATCCCGGGACGGGGGGCTAGGAATGAGCAGTTCTTC. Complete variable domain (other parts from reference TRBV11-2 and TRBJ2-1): EAGVAQSPRYKIIEKRQSVAFWCNPISGHATLYWYQQILGQGPKLLIQFQNNGVVDDSQLPKDRFSAERLKGVDSTLKIQPAKLEDSAVYLCASSSIPGRGARNEQFFGPGTRLTVL.

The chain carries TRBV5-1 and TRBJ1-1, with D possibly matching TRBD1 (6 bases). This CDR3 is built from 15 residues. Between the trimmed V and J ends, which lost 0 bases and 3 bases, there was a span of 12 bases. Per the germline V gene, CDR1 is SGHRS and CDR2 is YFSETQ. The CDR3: CASSLDGRGHTEAFF. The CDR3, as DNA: TGCGCCAGCAGCTTGGATGGCAGGGGACACACTGAAGCTTTCTTT.

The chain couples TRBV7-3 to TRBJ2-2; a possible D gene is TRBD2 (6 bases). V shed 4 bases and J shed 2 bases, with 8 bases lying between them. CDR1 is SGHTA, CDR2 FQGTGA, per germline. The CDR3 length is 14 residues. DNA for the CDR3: TGTGCCAGCAGCTGGGGGGTCAACACCGGGGAGCTGTTTTTT. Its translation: CASSWGVNTGELFF. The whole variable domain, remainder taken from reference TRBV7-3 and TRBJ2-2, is GAGVSQTPSNKVTEKGKYVELRCDPISGHTALYWYRQSLGQGPEFLIYFQGTGAADDSGLPNDRFFAVRPEGSVSTLKIQRTERGDSAVYLCASSWGVNTGELFFGEGSRLTVL.

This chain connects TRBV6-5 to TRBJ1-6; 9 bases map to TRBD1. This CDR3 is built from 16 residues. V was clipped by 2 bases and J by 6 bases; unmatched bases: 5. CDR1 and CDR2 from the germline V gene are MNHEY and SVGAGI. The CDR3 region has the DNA TGTGCCAGCAGTTACCCCGGGACAGGGTTTAATTCACCCCTCCACTTT. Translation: CASSYPGTGFNSPLHF.